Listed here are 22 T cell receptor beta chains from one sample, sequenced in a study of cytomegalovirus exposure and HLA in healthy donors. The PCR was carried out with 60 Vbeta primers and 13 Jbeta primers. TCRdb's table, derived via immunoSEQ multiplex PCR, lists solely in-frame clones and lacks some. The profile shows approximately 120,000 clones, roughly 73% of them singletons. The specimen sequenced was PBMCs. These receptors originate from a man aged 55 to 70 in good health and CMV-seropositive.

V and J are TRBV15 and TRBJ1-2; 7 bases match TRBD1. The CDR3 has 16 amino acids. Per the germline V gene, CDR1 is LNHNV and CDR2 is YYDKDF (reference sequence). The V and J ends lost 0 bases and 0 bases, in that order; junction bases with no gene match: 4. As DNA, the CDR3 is TGTGCCACCAGCAGAGATCGGGACAGAGCTAACTATGGCTACACCTTC. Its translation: CATSRDRDRANYGYTF.

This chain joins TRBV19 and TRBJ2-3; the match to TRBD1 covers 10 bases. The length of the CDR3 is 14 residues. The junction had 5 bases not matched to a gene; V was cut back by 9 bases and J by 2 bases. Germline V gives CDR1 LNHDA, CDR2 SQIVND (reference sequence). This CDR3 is CASAGTGDTDTQYF. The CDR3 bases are TGTGCCAGCGCCGGGACAGGGGACACAGATACGCAGTATTTT.

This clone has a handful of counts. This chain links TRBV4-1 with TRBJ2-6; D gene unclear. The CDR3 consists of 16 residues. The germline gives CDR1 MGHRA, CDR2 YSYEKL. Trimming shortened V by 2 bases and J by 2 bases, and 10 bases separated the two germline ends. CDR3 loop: CASSQLTSPGANVLTF. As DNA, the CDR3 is TGCGCCAGCAGCCAACTAACTTCCCCTGGGGCCAACGTCCTGACTTTC.

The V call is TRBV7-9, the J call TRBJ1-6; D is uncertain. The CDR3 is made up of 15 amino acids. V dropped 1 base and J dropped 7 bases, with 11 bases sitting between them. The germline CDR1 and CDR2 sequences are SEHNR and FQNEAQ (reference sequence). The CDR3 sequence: CASSLVFSGNSPLHF. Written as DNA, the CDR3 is TGTGCCAGCAGCTTAGTTTTTTCGGGAAATTCACCCCTCCACTTT.

CDR3 protein: CASSRVGGGAYEQYF. CDR3 coding DNA: TGTGCCAGCAGCAGAGTAGGAGGGGGGGCTTACGAGCAGTACTTC. The chain employs TRBV7-9 and TRBJ2-7, with D perhaps matching TRBD2 (7 bases). Germline V lookup: CDR1 SEHNR, CDR2 FQNEAQ (reference sequence). The CDR3 contains 15 residues. Trimming shortened V by 5 bases and J by 4 bases, and 18 bases separated the two germline ends.

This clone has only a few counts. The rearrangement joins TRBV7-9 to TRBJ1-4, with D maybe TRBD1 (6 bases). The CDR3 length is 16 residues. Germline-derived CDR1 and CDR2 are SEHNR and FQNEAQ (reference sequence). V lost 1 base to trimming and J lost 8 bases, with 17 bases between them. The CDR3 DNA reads TGTGCCAGCAGCTTAGTCCTTGGCAGGGGTCGGGAAAAACTGTTTTTT. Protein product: CASSLVLGRGREKLFF.

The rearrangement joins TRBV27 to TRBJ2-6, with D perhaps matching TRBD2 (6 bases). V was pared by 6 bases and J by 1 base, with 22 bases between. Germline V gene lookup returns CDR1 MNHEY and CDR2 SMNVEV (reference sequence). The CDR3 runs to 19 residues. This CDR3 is CASRRSGGPGRSGANVLTF. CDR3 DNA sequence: TGTGCCAGCAGACGAAGTGGAGGTCCCGGGAGATCTGGGGCCAACGTCCTGACTTTC.

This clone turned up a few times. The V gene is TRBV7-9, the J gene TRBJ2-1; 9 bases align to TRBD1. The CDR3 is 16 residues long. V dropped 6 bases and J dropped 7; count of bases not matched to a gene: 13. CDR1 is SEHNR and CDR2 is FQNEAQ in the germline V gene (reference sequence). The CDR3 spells CASRYHRGRTSNEQFF. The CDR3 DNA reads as TGTGCCAGCAGGTACCACAGGGGGCGGACTAGTAATGAGCAGTTCTTC.

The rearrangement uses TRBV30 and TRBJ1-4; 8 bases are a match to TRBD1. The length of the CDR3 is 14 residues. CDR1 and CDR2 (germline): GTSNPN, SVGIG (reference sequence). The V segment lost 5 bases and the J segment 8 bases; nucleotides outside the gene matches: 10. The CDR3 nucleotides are TGTGCCTGGCAGGTAGACAGGGGAAACGAAAAACTGTTTTTT. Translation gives CAWQVDRGNEKLFF.

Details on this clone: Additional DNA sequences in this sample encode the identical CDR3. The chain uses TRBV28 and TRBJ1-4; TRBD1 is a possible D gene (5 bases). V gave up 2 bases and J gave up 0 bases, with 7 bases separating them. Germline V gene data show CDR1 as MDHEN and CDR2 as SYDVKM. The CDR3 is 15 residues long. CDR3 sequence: CASSLGGATNEKLFF. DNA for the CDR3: TGTGCCAGCAGTTTAGGGGGGGCAACTAATGAAAAACTGTTTTTT.

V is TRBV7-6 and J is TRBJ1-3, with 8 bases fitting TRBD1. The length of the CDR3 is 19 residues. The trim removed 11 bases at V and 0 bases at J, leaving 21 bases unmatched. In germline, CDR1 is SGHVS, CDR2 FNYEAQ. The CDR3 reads CAEGAGTGPSVHSGNTIYF. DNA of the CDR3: TGTGCCGAAGGGGCCGGGACAGGCCCGTCCGTACACTCTGGAAACACCATATATTTT. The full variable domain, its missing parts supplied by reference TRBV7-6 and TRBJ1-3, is GAGVSQSPRYKVTKRGQDVALRCDPISGHVSLYWYRQALGQGPEFLTYFNYEAQQDKSGLPNDRFSAERPEGSISTLTIQRTEQRDSAMYRCAEGAGTGPSVHSGNTIYFGEGSWLTVV.

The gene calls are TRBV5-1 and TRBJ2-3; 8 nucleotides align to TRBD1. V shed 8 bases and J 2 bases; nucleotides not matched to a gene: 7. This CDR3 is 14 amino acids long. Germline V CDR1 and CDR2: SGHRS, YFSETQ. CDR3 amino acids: CASQPGQATDTQYF. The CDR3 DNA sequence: TGCGCCAGTCAACCGGGACAGGCCACAGATACGCAGTATTTT.

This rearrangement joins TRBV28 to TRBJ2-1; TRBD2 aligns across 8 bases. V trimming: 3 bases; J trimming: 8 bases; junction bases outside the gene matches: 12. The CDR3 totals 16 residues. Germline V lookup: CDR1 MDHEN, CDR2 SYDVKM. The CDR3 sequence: CASSFLHAGGGDEQFF. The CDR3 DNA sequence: TGTGCCAGCAGTTTCCTTCATGCGGGGGGTGGGGATGAGCAGTTCTTC.

The CDR3 DNA reads as TGTGCCAGCAGCCCCGCAGTAAACTATGGCTACACCTTC. Its translation: CASSPAVNYGYTF. This sequence joins TRBV6-6 and TRBJ1-2; the D is unclear. The length of the CDR3 is 13 residues. V lost 6 bases and J lost 2, with 10 bases in between. Germline V lookup: CDR1 MNHNY, CDR2 SVGAGI (reference sequence).

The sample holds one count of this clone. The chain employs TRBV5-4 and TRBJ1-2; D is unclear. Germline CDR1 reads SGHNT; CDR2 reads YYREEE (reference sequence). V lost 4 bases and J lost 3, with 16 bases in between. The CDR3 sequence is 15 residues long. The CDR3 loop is CASSQKQSSDYGYTF. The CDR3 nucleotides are TGTGCCAGCAGCCAAAAACAGAGCTCCGACTATGGCTACACCTTC. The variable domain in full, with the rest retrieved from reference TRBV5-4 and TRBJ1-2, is ETGVTQSPTHLIKTRGQQVTLRCSSQSGHNTVSWYQQALGQGPQFIFQYYREEENGRGNFPPRFSGLQFPNYSSELNVNALELDDSALYLCASSQKQSSDYGYTFGSGTRLTVV.

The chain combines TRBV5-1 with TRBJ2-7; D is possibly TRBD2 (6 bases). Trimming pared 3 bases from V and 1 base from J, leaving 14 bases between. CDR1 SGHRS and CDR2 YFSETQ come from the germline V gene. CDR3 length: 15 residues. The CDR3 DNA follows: TGCGCCAGCAGCTGGGGGACTGAGTATTCCTACGAGCAGTACTTC. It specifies CASSWGTEYSYEQYF.

CDR3 nucleotides: TGTGCCACCGGAAGGGTCCGGGAAACCTACGAGCAGTACTTC. This gives the protein CATGRVRETYEQYF. The gene calls are TRBV6-5 and TRBJ2-7; maybe TRBD2 (5 bases). With 10 bases removed from V and 2 bases from J, the gap between germline ends came to 18 bases. Per germline, CDR1 MNHEY and CDR2 SVGAGI. The CDR3 runs 14 residues.

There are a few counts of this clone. The CDR3 DNA follows: TGCGCCAGCAGCCAGACAGGGGGTGGCACTGAAGCTTTCTTT. This sequence encodes CASSQTGGGTEAFF. The genes are TRBV4-1 and TRBJ1-1; 9 bases match TRBD1. Per germline, CDR1 MGHRA and CDR2 YSYEKL. CDR3 length: 14 residues. After removal of 3 bases from V and 4 bases from J, the junction contained 3 bases not matched to a gene.

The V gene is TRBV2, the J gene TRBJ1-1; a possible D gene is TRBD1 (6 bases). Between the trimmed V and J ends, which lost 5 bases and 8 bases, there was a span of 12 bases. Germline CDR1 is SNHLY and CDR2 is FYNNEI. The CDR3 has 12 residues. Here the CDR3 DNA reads TGTGCCAGCAGTTACAGGGCCCTAGAAGCTTTCTTT. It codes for CASSYRALEAFF. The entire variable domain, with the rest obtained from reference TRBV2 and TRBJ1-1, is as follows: EPEVTQTPSHQVTQMGQEVILRCVPISNHLYFYWYRQILGQKVEFLVSFYNNEISEKSEIFDDQFSVERPDGSNFTLKIRSTKLEDSAMYFCASSYRALEAFFGQGTRLTVV.

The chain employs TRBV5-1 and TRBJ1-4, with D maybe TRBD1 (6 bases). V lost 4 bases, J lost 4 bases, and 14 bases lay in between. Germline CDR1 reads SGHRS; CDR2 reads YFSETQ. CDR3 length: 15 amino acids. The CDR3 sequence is CASSQWGGSNEKLFF. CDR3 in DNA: TGCGCCAGCAGCCAGTGGGGGGGCAGTAATGAAAAACTGTTTTTT.

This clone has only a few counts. The CDR3 bases are TGTGCCAGCAGTGTGGAGTGGAGCAATCAGCCCCAGCATTTT. Its translation is CASSVEWSNQPQHF. V is TRBV2 and J is TRBJ1-5, with D unresolved. Germline V gives CDR1 SNHLY, CDR2 FYNNEI. The CDR3 consists of 14 residues. With 4 bases removed from V and 1 base from J, the gap between germline ends came to 8 bases.

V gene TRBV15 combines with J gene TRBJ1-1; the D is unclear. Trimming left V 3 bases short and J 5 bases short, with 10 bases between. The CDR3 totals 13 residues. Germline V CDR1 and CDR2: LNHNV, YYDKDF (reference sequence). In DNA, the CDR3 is TGTGCCACCAGCAGGCTTGAGGTTACTGAAGCTTTCTTT. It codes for CATSRLEVTEAFF.